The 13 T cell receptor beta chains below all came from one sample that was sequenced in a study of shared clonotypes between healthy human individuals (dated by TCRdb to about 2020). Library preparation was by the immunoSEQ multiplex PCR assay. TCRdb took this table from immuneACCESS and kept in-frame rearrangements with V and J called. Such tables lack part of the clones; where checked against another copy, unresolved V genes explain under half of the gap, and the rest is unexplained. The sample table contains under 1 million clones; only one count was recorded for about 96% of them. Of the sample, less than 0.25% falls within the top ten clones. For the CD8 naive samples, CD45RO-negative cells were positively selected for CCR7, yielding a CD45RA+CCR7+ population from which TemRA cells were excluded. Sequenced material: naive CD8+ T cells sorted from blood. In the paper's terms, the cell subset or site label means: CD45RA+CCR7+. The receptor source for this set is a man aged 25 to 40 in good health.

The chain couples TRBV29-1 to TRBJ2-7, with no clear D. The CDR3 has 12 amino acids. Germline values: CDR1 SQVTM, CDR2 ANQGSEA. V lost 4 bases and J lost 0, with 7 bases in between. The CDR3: CSVGNISYEQYF. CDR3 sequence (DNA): TGCAGCGTTGGGAACATCTCCTACGAGCAGTACTTC.

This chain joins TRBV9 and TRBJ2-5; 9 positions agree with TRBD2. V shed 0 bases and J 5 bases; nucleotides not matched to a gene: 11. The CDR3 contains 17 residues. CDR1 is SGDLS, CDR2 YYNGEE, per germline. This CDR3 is CASSVEGLAGSGETQYF. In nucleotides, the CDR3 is TGTGCCAGCAGCGTAGAGGGGCTAGCGGGATCGGGTGAGACCCAGTACTTC.

The CDR3 coding sequence is TGCGCCAGCAGCTTGGGACAGGGACGGGTACAAGAGACCCAGTACTTC. The encoded protein is CASSLGQGRVQETQYF. V and J are TRBV5-1 and TRBJ2-5; 7 nucleotides align to TRBD1. CDR1 is SGHRS and CDR2 is YFSETQ in the germline V gene. The CDR3 is made up of 16 amino acids. Unmatched junction bases numbered 7, after V lost 0 bases and J lost 2 bases.

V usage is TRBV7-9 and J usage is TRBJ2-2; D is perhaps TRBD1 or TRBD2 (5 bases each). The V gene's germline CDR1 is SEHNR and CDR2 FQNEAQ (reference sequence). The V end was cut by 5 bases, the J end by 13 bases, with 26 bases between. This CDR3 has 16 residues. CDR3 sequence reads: CASSPRSTQNWGRLFF. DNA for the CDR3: TGTGCCAGCAGCCCCCGATCCACTCAAAACTGGGGGAGGCTGTTTTTT.

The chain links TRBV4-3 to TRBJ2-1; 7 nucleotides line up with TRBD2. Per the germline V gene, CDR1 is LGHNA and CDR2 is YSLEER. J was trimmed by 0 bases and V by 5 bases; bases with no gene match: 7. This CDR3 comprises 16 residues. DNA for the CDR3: TGCGCCAGCAGCTCTTCTAGCGGTAGCTCCTACAATGAGCAGTTCTTC. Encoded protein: CASSSSSGSSYNEQFF.

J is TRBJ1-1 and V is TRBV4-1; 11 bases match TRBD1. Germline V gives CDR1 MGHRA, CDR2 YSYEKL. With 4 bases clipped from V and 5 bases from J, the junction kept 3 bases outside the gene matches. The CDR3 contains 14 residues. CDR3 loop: CASSPDRGLTEAFF. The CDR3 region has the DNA TGCGCCAGCAGCCCGGACAGGGGGCTTACTGAAGCTTTCTTT.

CDR3 in DNA: TGCGCCAGCAGCCAAGTCCCCGGGAGGTCGACCTACGAGCAGTACTTC. This sequence encodes CASSQVPGRSTYEQYF. The genes are TRBV4-1 and TRBJ2-7; 7 bases align to TRBD2. Germline trimming cut 1 base from V and 2 bases from J; bases unmatched to any gene: 8. This CDR3 is built from 16 residues. Germline CDR1 and CDR2: MGHRA and YSYEKL.

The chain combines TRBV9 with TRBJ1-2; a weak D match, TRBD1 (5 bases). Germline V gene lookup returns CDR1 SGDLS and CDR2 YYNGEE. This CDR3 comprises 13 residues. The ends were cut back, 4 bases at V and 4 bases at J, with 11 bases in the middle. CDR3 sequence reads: CASSRQRVYGYTF. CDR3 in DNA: TGTGCCAGCAGCCGACAGAGAGTCTATGGCTACACCTTC.

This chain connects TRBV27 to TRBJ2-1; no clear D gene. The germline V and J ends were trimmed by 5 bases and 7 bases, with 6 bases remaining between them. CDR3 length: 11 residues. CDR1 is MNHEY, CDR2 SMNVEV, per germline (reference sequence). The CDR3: CASSVANEQFF. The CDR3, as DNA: TGTGCCAGCAGTGTCGCGAATGAGCAGTTCTTC.

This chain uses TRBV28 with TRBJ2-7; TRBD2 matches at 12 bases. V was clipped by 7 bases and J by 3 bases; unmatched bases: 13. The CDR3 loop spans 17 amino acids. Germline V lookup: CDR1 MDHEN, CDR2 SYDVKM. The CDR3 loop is CASTTIARGLAGYEQYF. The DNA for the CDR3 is TGTGCCAGCACCACCATAGCCCGGGGACTAGCGGGCTACGAGCAGTACTTC.

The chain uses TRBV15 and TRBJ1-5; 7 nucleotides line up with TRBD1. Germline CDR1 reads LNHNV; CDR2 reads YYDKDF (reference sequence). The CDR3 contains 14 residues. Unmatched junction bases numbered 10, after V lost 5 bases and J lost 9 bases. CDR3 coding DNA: TGTGCCACCAGCCAAGGGACAGTCCGATGGCCCCAGCATTTT. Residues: CATSQGTVRWPQHF.

CDR3 residues: CASSVLAGAEGELFF. CDR3 bases: TGTGCCAGCAGTGTACTAGCGGGAGCAGAGGGGGAGCTGTTTTTT. V gene TRBV6-4 combines with J gene TRBJ2-2; TRBD2 agrees at 11 bases. The CDR3 runs to 15 residues. V was pared by 4 bases and J by 8 bases, with 6 bases of the junction left unmatched. Germline CDR1 reads MRHNA; CDR2 reads SNTAGT.

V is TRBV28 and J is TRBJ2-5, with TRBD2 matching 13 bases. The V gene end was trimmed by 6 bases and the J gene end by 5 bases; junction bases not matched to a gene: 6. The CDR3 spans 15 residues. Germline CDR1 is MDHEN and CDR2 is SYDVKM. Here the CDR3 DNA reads TGTGCCAGCAGCCAACTAGCGGGAGGGCCGGAGACCCAGTACTTC. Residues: CASSQLAGGPETQYF. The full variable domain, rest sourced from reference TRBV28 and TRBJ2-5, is DVKVTQSSRYLVKRTGEKVFLECVQDMDHENMFWYRQDPGLGLRLIYFSYDVKMKEKGDIPEGYSVSREKKERFSLILESASTNQTSMYLCASSQLAGGPETQYFGPGTRLLVL.